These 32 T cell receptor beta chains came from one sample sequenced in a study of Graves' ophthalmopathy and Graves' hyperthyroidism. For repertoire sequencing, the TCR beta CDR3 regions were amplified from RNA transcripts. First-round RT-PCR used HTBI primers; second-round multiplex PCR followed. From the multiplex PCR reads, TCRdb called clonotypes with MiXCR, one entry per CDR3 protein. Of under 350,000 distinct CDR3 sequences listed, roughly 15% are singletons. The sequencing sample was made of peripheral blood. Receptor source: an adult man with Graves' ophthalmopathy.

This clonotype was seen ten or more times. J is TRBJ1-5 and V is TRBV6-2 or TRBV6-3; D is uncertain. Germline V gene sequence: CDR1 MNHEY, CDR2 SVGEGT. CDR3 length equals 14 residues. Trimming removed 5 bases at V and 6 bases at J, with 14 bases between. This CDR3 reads CASSTQSGSQPQHF. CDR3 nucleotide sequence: TGTGCCAGCAGTACCCAGAGCGGAAGTCAGCCCCAGCATTTT.

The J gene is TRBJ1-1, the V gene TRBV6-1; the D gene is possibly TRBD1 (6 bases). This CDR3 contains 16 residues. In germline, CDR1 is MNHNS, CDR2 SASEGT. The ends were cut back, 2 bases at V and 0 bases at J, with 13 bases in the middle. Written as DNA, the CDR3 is TGTGCCAGCAGTGAACACGGACAGCTCCTGAACACTGAAGCTTTCTTT. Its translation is CASSEHGQLLNTEAFF.

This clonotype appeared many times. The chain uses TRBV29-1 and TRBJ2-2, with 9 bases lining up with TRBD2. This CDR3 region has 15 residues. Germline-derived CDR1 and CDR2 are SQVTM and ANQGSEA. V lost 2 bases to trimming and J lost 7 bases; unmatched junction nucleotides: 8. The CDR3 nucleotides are TGCAGCGTTGAACTTCGCGAGCGGGAGGTCGGGGAGCTGTTTTTT. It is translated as CSVELREREVGELFF.

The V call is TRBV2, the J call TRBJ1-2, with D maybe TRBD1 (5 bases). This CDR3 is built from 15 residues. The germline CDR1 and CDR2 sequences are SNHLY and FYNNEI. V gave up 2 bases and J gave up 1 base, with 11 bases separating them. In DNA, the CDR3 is TGTGCCAGCAGTGAAAGCTGGGGGTATAACTATGGCTACACCTTC. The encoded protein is CASSESWGYNYGYTF.

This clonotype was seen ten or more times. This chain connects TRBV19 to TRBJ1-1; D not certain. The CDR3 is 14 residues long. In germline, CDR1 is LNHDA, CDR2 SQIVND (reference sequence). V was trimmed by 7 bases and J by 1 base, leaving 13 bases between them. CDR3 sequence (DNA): TGTGCCAGTAATCCCACGACGGCGAACACTGAAGCTTTCTTT. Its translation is CASNPTTANTEAFF.

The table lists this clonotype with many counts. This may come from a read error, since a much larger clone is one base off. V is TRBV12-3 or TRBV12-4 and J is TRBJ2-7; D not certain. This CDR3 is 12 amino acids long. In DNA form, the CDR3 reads TGTGCCAGCAGCCCTCGCTCCTACGAGCAGCACTTC. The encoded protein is CASSPRSYEQHF.

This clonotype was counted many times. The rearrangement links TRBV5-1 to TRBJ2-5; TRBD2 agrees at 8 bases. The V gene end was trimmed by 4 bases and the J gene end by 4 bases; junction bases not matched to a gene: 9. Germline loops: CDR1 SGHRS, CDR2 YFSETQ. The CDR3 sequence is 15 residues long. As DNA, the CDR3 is TGCGCCAGCAGCCCGCGGGGGGCTCTTGGAGAGACCCAGTACTTC. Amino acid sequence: CASSPRGALGETQYF. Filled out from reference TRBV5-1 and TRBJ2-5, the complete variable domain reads KAGVTQTPRYLIKTRGQQVTLSCSPISGHRSVSWYQQTPGQGLQFLFEYFSETQRNKGNFPGRFSGRQFSNSRSEMNVSTLELGDSALYLCASSPRGALGETQYFGPGTRLLVL.

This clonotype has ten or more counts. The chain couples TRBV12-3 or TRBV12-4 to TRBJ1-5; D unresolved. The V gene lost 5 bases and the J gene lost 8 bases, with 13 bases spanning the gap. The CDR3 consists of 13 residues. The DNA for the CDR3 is TGTGCCAGCAGTGGGGATCACTGGGAGCCCCAGCATTTT. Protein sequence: CASSGDHWEPQHF.

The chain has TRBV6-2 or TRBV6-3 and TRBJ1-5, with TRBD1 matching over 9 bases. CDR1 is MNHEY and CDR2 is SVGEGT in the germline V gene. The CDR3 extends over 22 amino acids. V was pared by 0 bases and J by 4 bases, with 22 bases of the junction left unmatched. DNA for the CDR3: TGTGCCAGCAGTTACTCGAGTGGCAGGACAGGGGAGGGGATGGAGTTAAATCAGCCCCAGCATTTT. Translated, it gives CASSYSSGRTGEGMELNQPQHF.

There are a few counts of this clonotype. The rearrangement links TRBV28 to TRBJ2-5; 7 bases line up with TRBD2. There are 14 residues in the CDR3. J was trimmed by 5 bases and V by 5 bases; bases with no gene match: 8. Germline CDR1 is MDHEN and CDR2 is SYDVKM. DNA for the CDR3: TGTGCCAGCAGTGACTCGGGGGGTAGGGAGACCCAGTACTTC. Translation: CASSDSGGRETQYF.

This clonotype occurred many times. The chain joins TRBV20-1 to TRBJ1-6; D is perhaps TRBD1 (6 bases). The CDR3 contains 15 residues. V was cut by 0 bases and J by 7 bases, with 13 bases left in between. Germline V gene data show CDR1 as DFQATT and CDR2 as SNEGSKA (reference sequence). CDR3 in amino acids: CSARDHKGENSPLHF. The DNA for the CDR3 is TGCAGTGCTAGAGATCACAAGGGGGAGAATTCACCCCTCCACTTT.

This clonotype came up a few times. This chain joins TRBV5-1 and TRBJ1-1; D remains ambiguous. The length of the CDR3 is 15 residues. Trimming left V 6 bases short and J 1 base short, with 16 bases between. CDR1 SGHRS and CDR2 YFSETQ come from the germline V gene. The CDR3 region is CASTLNGDRNTEAFF. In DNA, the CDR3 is TGCGCCAGCACCCTAAATGGTGATAGGAACACTGAAGCTTTCTTT.

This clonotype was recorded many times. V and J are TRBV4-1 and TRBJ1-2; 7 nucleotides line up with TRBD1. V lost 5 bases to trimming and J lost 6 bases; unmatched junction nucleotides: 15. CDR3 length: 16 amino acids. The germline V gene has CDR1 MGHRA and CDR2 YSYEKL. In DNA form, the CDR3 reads TGCGCCAGCAGCACACGGACAGGCCAGATCCCCCATGGCTACACCTTC. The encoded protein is CASSTRTGQIPHGYTF.

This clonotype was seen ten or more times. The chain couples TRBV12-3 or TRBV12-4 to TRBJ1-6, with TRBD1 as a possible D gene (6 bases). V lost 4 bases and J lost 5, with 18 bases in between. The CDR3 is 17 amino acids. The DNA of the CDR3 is TGTGCCAGCAGTTCCTTAATTACAGGGCGCGATAATTCACCCCTCCACTTT. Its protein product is CASSSLITGRDNSPLHF.

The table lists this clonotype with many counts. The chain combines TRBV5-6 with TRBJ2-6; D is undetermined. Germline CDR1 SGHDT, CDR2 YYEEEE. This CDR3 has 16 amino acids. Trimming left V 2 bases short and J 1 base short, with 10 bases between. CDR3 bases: TGTGCCAGCAGCTTCGACCCCTCTTCTGGGGCCAACGTCCTGACTTTC. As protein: CASSFDPSSGANVLTF.

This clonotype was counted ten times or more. CDR3 loop: CASSLEPTGSPLHF. CDR3 nucleotides: TGTGCCAGCAGCTTAGAACCGACCGGGTCACCCCTCCACTTT. The rearrangement uses TRBV7-3 and TRBJ1-6; D gene unclear. Germline CDR1 SGHTA, CDR2 FQGTGA. Trimming stripped 2 bases from V and 10 bases from J, with 12 bases between. The CDR3 totals 14 residues.

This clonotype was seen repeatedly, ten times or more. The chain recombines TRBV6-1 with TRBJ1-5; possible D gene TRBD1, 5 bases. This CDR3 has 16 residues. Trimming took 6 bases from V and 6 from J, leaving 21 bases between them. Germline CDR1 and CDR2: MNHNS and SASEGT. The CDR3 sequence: CASSAEAGRLIQPQHF. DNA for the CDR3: TGTGCCAGCAGCGCCGAGGCGGGGCGTCTTATTCAGCCCCAGCATTTT.

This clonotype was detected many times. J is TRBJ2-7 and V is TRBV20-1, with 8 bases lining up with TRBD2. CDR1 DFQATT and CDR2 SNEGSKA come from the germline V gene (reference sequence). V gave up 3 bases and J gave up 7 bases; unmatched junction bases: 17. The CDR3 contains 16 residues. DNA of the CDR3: TGCAGTGCTAGGGGATTGTACGGGACTAGTTATTATGAGCAGTACTTC. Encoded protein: CSARGLYGTSYYEQYF.

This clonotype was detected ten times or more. The CDR3, as DNA: TGTGCCAGCAGCCAAGGCAGGATAGGACGGGGGGGGCCTCAGACCCAGTACTTC. Residues: CASSQGRIGRGGPQTQYF. The chain carries TRBV4-2 and TRBJ2-5, with 8 bases fitting TRBD2. Germline V gene sequence: CDR1 LGHNA, CDR2 YNFKEQ. The CDR3 extends over 18 amino acids. Trimming cost V 1 base and J 6 bases; bases outside gene matches: 16.

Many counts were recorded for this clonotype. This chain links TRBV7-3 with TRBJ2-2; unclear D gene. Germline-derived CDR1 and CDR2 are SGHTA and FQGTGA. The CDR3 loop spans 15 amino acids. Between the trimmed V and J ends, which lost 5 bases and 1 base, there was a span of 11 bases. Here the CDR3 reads CASSPAAQNTGELFF. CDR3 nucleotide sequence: TGTGCCAGCAGCCCGGCGGCTCAGAACACCGGGGAGCTGTTTTTT.

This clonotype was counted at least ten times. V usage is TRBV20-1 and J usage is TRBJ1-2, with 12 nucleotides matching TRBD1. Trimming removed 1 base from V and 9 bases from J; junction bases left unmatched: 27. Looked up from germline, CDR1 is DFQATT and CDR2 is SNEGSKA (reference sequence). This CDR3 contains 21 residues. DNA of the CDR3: TGCAGTGCTAGAGTGTTTGGAATAATAGGGGACAGGGGGCTTTCCTCTATGAGCTACACCTTC. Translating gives CSARVFGIIGDRGLSSMSYTF.

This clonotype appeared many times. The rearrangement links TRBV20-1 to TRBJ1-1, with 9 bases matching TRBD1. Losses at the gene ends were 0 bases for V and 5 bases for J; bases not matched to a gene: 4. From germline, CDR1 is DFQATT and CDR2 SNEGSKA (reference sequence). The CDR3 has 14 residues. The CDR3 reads CSAREDRGGTEAFF. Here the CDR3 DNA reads TGCAGTGCTAGAGAGGACAGGGGTGGGACTGAAGCTTTCTTT.

CDR3 loop: CASSLSGGFGELFF. CDR3 sequence (DNA): TGTGCCAGCAGTTTATCCGGGGGGTTCGGGGAGCTGTTTTTT. The chain combines TRBV12-3 or TRBV12-4 with TRBJ2-2; the match to TRBD2 covers 7 bases. Losses at the gene ends were 2 bases for V and 7 bases for J; bases not matched to a gene: 4. The CDR3 has 14 amino acids.

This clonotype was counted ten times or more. This CDR3 reads CASSQVLAKPTYEQYF. In DNA form, the CDR3 reads TGTGCCAGCAGCCAAGTACTAGCGAAGCCGACCTACGAGCAGTACTTC. The genes are TRBV3-1 and TRBJ2-7; TRBD2 aligns across 7 bases. The V segment lost 1 base and the J segment 2 bases; nucleotides outside the gene matches: 8. The CDR3 consists of 16 residues. Germline-derived CDR1 and CDR2 are LGHDT and YNNKEL (reference sequence).

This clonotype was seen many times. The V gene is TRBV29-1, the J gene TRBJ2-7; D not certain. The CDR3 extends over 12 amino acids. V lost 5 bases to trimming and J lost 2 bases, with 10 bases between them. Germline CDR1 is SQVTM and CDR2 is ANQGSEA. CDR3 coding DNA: TGCAGCGTTAACTTAGGCCCCTACGAGCAGTACTTC. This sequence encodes CSVNLGPYEQYF.

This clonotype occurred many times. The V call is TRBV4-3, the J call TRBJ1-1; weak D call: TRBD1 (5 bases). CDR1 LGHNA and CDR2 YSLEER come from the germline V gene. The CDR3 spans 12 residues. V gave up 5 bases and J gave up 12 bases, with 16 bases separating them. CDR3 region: CASSSEGRVSFF. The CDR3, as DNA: TGCGCCAGCAGCTCAGAAGGCAGGGTATCTTTCTTT.

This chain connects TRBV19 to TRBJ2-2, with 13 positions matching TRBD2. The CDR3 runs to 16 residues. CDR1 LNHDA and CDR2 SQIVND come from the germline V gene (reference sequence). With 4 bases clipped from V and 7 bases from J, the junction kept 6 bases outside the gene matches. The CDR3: CASSKGLAGVGGELFF. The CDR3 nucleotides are TGTGCCAGTAGTAAAGGACTAGCGGGAGTCGGCGGGGAGCTGTTTTTT.

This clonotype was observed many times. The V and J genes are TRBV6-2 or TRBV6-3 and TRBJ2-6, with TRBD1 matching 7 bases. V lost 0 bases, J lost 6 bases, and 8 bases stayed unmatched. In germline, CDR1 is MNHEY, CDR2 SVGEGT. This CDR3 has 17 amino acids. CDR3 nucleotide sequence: TGTGCCAGCAGTTACTCGAGGACAGGCTTTGAGGCCAACGTCCTGACTTTC. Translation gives CASSYSRTGFEANVLTF.

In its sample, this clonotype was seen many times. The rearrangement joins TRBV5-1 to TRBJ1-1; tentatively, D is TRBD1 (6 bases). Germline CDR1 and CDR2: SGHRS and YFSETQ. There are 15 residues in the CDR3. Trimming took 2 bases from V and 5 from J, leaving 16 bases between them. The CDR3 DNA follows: TGCGCCAGCAGCTTATCACAGGGTTTGGGGACTGAAGCTTTCTTT. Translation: CASSLSQGLGTEAFF.

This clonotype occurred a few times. This CDR3 is CASSPGTVSSYEQYF. CDR3 DNA: TGTGCCAGCAGCCCGGGGACAGTAAGCTCCTACGAGCAGTACTTC. The rearrangement joins TRBV7-2 to TRBJ2-7; 7 bases line up with TRBD1. Trimming took 5 bases from V and 0 from J; bases not matched to a gene: 7. Germline V CDR1 and CDR2: SGHTA, FQGNSA. This CDR3 comprises 15 residues.

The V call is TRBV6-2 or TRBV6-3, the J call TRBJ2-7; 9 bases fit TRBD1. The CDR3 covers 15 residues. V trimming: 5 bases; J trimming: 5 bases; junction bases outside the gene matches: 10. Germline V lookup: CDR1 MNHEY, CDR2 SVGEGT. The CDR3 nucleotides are TGTGCCAGCAGTCACCGGGACAGGGATTCGGACGAGCAGTACTTC. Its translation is CASSHRDRDSDEQYF.

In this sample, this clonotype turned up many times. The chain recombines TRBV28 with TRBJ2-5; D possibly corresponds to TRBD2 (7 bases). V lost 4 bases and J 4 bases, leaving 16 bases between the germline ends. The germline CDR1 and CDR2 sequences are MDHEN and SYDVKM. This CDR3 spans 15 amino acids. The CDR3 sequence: CASSSSLGGRETQYF. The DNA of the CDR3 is TGTGCCAGCAGTTCCTCTCTGGGGGGGCGAGAGACCCAGTACTTC.